This paragraph reports one T cell receptor beta chain. Only in-frame clones appear in the TCRdb table, and some are missing; sequencing was by immunoSEQ multiplex PCR. Among about 140,000 clones listed, around 81% were seen once. This sample was included in a study of blood T cell repertoires in COVID-19. As for the study in general: Sources were T cells, B-cell-depleted T cells, or PBMCs; the material itself was cDNA or gDNA.

Sequencing input: peripheral blood. The sequence was collected from a woman in her fifties or sixties with active or convalescent COVID-19.

The CDR3 loop is CASSLFGRAGNTIYF. For the CDR3, the DNA is TGTGCCAGCAGTTTATTCGGCAGGGCTGGAAACACCATATATTTT. The chain combines TRBV27 with TRBJ1-3, with D possibly matching TRBD1 (5 bases). This CDR3 is 15 amino acids long. Germline CDR1 reads MNHEY; CDR2 reads SMNVEV (reference sequence). Between the trimmed V and J ends, which lost 1 base and 2 bases, there was a span of 9 bases.